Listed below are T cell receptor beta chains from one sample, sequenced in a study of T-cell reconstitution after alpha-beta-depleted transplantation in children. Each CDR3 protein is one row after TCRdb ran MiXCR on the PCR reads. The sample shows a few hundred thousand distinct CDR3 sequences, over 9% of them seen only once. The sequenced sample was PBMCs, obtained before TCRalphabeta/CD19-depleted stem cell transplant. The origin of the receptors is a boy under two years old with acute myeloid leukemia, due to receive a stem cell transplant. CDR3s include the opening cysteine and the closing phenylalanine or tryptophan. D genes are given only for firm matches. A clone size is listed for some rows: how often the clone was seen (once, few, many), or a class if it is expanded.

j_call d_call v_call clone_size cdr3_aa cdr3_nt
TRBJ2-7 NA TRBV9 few CASSGGVGSSSYEQYF TGTGCCAGCAGCGGGGGGGTCGGGAGCTCCTCCTACGAGCAGTACTTC
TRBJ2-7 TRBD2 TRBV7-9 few CASSSGLALYEQYF TGTGCCAGCAGCTCGGGACTAGCTCTCTACGAGCAGTACTTC
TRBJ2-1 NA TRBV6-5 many CASSRLLANNEQFF TGTGCCAGCAGTCGCCTGTTGGCCAACAATGAGCAGTTCTTC
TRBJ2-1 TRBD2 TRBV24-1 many CATSDLGSSGREKEQFF TGTGCCACCAGTGATTTAGGAAGTAGCGGGAGGGAAAAAGAGCAGTTCTTC
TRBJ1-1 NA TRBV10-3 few CAISDKTNTEAFF TGTGCCATCAGTGATAAGACGAACACTGAAGCTTTCTTT
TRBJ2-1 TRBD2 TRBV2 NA CASSDLGLAASSSYNEQFF TGTGCCAGCAGTGACTTGGGACTAGCGGCCTCCTCCTCCTACAATGAGCAGTTCTTC
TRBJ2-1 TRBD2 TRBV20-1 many CSARALAGGHNEQFF TGCAGTGCTAGAGCCCTAGCGGGAGGCCACAATGAGCAGTTCTTC
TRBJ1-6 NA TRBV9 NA CASSVAGGGSPLHF TGTGCCAGCAGCGTAGCCGGTGGAGGCTCACCCCTCCACTTT
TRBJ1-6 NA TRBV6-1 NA CASSEAYQFSYNSPLHF TGTGCCAGCAGTGAAGCCTACCAATTCTCCTATAATTCACCCCTCCACTTT
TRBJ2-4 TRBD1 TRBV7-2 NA CASSSYGTGGLAKNIQYF TGTGCCAGCAGCTCGTACGGGACAGGGGGCTTAGCCAAAAACATTCAGTACTTC
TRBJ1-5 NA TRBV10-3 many CAISERGDQPQHF TGTGCCATCAGTGAGAGAGGGGATCAGCCCCAGCATTTT
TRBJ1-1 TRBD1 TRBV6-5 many CASSYHGSAGTGSEAFF TGTGCCAGCAGTTACCACGGATCGGCCGGGACAGGTAGTGAAGCTTTCTTT
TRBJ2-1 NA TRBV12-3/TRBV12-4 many CASIPSSPEGAYNEQFF TGTGCCAGCATCCCATCGAGCCCGGAAGGCGCCTACAATGAGCAGTTCTTC
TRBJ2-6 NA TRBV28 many CASSLPGANVLTF TGTGCCAGCAGTTTACCTGGGGCCAACGTCCTGACTTTC
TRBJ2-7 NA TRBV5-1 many CASSLSYSYEQYF TGCGCCAGCAGCTTGAGTTACTCCTACGAGCAGTACTTC
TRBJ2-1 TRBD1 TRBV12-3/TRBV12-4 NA CASSSSTSGTGSYNEQFF TGTGCCAGCAGTTCTTCTACGTCGGGGACAGGCTCCTACAATGAGCAGTTCTTC
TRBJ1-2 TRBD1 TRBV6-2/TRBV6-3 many CASSYPSGGDYGYTF TGTGCCAGCAGTTACCCCTCAGGGGGCGACTATGGCTACACCTTC
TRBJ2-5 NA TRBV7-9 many CASSSPGRLQETQYF TGTGCCAGCAGCTCCCCGGGACGCCTCCAGGAGACCCAGTACTTC
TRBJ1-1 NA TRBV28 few CASSSQDFSTEAFF TGTGCCAGCAGTTCCCAGGACTTTAGCACTGAAGCTTTCTTT
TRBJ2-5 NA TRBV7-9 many CASSLGNTEETQYF TGTGCCAGCAGCTTAGGAAACACAGAAGAGACCCAGTACTTC
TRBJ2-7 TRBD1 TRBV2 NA CASSEALTRDRFPSYEQYF TGTGCCAGCAGTGAAGCCCTGACCCGGGACAGGTTTCCTTCCTACGAGCAGTACTTC
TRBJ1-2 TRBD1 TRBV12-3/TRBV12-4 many CASRPGTGRGLLGYTF TGTGCCAGCAGACCCGGGACAGGGCGGGGACTCCTAGGCTACACCTTC
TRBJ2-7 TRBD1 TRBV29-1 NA CSAWTGSSYEQYF TGCAGCGCCTGGACAGGGAGCTCCTACGAGCAGTACTTC
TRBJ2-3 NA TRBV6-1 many CASSEYHWVGVTDTQYF TGTGCCAGCAGTGAATATCATTGGGTAGGGGTCACAGATACGCAGTATTTT
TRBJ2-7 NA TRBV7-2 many CASSKRTGLTPYEQYF TGTGCCAGCAGCAAGCGGACAGGACTAACCCCCTACGAGCAGTACTTC
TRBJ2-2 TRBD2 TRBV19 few CASSLGPSGRAGELFF TGTGCCAGTAGTCTGGGGCCTAGCGGGAGGGCCGGGGAGCTGTTTTTT
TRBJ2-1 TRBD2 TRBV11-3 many CASSLPRTSVVSHINEQFF TGTGCCAGCAGCCTACCCCGGACTAGCGTAGTATCCCATATAAATGAGCAGTTCTTC
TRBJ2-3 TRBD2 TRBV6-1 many CASSGTSADTQYF TGTGCCAGCAGTGGAACTAGCGCAGATACGCAGTATTTT
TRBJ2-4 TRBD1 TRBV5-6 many CASSPRTGAKNIQYF TGTGCCAGCAGCCCGAGGACAGGAGCCAAAAACATTCAGTACTTC
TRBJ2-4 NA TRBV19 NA CASSISGKNIQYF TGTGCCAGTAGTATATCAGGGAAAAACATTCAGTACTTC
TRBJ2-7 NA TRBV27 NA CASSLNPVLYEQYF TGTGCCAGCAGTTTAAACCCTGTACTCTACGAGCAGTACTTC
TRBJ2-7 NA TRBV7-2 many CASSLWREYEQYF TGTGCCAGCAGCTTATGGCGAGAGTACGAGCAGTACTTC
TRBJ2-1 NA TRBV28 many CAPRPGQYPAEQFF TGTGCCCCCAGACCAGGACAGTATCCGGCTGAGCAGTTCTTC
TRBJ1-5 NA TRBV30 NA CAWSGYTGGQPQHF TGTGCCTGGAGTGGCTACACTGGAGGCCAGCCCCAGCATTTT
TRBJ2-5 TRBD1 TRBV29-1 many CSVKKGQRETQYF TGCAGCGTTAAGAAGGGACAGAGAGAGACCCAGTACTTC
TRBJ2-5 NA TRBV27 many CASSFSARETQYF TGTGCCAGCAGTTTCTCTGCAAGAGAGACCCAGTACTTC
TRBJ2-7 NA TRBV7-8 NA CASSLDLEWREQYF TGTGCCAGCAGCTTAGATCTAGAGTGGAGGGAGCAGTACTTC
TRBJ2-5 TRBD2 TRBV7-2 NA CASSLMPSGFQETQYF TGTGCCAGCAGCTTAATGCCTAGCGGTTTCCAAGAGACCCAGTACTTC
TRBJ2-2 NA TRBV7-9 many CASSFNPSTGELFF TGTGCCAGCAGCTTTAATCCGAGCACCGGGGAGCTGTTTTTT
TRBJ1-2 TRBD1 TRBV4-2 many CASSQDVEARGRLGYTF TGTGCCAGCAGCCAAGATGTTGAGGCCAGGGGGCGATTGGGCTACACCTTC
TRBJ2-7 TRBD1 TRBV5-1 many CASSLAGRQGDAYEQYF TGCGCCAGCAGCTTGGCGGGGCGTCAGGGGGACGCCTACGAGCAGTACTTC
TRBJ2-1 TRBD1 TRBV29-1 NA CSVNPGGNEQFF TGCAGCGTCAACCCAGGGGGCAATGAGCAGTTCTTC